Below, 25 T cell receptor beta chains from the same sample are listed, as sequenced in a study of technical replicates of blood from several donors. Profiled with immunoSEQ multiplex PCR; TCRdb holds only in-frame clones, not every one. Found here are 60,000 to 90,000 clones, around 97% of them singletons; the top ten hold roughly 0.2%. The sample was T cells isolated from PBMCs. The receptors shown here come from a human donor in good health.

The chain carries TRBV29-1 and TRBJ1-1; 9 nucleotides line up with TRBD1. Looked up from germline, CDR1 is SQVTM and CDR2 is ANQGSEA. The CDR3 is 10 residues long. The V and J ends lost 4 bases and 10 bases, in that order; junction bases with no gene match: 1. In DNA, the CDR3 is TGCAGCGTTGGGGGACAGGGAGCTTTCTTT. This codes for CSVGGQGAFF.

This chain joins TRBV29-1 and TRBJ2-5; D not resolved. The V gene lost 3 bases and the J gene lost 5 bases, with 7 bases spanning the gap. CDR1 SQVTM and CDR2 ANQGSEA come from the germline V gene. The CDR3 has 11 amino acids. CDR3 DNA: TGCAGCGTTGAGGGCTGGGAGACCCAGTACTTC. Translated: CSVEGWETQYF.

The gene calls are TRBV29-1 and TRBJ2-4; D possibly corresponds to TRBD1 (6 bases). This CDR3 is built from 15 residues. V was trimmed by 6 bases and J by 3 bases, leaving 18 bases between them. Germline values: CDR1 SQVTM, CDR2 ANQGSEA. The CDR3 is CSVYRDNVGKNIQYF. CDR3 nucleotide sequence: TGCAGCGTCTACCGGGACAATGTGGGCAAAAACATTCAGTACTTC.

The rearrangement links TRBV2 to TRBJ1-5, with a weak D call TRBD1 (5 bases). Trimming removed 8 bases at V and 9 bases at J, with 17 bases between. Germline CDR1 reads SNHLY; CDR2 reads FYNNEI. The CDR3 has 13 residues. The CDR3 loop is CASGGKGRWPQHF. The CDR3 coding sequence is TGTGCCAGCGGGGGGAAGGGGCGGTGGCCCCAGCATTTT.

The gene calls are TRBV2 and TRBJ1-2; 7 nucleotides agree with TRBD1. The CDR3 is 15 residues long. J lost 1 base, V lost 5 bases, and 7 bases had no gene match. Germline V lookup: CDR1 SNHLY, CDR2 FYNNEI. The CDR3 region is CASSSEGTDNYGYTF. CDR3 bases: TGTGCCAGCAGTTCGGAAGGGACAGATAACTATGGCTACACCTTC.

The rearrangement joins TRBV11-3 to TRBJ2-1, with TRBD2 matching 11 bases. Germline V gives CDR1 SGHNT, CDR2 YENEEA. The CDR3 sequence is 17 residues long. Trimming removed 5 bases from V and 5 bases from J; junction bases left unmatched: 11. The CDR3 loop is CASSHPGLAGDNNEQFF. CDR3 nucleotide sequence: TGTGCCAGCAGCCACCCTGGACTAGCGGGTGATAACAATGAGCAGTTCTTC.

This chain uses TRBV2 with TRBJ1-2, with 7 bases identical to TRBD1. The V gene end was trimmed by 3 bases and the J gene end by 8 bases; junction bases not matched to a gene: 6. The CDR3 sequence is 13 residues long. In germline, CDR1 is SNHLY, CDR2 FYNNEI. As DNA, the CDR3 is TGTGCCAGCAGTGATTCCCAGGGGGGAGGCTACACCTTC. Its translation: CASSDSQGGGYTF.

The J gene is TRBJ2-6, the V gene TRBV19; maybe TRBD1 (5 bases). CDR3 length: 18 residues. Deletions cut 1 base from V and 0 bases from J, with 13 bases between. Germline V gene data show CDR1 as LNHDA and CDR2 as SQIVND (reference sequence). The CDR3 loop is CASSIGLTDTSGANVLTF. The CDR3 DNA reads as TGTGCCAGTAGTATAGGTTTGACAGACACCTCTGGGGCCAACGTCCTGACTTTC. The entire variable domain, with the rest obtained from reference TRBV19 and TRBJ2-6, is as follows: DGGITQSPKYLFRKEGQNVTLSCEQNLNHDAMYWYRQDPGQGLRLIYYSQIVNDFQKGDIAEGYSVSREKKESFPLTVTSAQKNPTAFYLCASSIGLTDTSGANVLTFGAGSRLTVL.

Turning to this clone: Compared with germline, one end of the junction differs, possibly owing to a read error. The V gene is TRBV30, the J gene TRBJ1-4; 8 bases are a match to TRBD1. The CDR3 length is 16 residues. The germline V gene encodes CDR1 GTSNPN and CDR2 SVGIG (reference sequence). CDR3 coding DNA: TGTGCCTGGGGTGTGGGACAGGCCTGGTTGGGAGAAAAACTGTTTTTT. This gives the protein CAWGVGQAWLGEKLFF.

The CDR3 is CASSSRDSNEKLFF. The CDR3 region has the DNA TGTGCCAGCAGTTCCCGGGACAGTAATGAAAAACTGTTTTTT. V and J are TRBV28 and TRBJ1-4; 7 nucleotides agree with TRBD1. J gave up 4 bases and V 4 bases, and 3 bases lay outside the gene matches. The CDR3 is 14 residues long. Germline V lookup: CDR1 MDHEN, CDR2 SYDVKM.

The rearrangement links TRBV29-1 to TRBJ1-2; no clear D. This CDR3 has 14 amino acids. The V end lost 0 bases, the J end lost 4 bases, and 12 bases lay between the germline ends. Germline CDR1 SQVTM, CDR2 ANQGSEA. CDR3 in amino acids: CSVEDLEGSYGYTF. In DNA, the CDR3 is TGCAGCGTTGAAGATCTTGAGGGAAGCTATGGCTACACCTTC.

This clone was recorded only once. In DNA form, the CDR3 reads TGTGCCAGCAGTCCTCAGGGGACCGAGCAGTACTTC. Protein: CASSPQGTEQYF. The rearrangement joins TRBV6-5 to TRBJ2-7; D is possibly TRBD1 (6 bases). The CDR3 covers 12 residues. Germline V gene sequence: CDR1 MNHEY, CDR2 SVGAGI. V was trimmed by 5 bases and J by 6 bases, leaving 11 bases between them.

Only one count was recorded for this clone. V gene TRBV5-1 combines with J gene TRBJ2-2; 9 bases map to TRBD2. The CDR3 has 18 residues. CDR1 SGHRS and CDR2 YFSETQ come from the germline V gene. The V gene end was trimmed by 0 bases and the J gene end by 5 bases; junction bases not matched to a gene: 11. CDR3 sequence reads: CASSLALAGGHGTGELFF. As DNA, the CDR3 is TGCGCCAGCAGCTTGGCCCTCGCGGGAGGGCACGGGACCGGGGAGCTGTTTTTT.

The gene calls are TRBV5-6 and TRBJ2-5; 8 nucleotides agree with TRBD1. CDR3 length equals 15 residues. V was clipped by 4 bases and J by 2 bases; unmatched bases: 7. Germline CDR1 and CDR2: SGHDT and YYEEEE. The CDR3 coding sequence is TGTGCCAGCAGCCAGACAGGGGATTGGCAAGAGACCCAGTACTTC. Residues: CASSQTGDWQETQYF.

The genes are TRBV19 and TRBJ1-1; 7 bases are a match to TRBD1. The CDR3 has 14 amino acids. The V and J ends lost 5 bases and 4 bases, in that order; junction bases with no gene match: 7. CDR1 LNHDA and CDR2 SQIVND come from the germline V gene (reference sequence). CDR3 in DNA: TGTGCCAGTAGTGTATATCACAGGGGCACTGAAGCTTTCTTT. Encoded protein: CASSVYHRGTEAFF.

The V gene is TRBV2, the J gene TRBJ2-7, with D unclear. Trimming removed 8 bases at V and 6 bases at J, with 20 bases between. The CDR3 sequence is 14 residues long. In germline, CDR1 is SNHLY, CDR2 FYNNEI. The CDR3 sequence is CASRVRFRPREQYF. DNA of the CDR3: TGTGCCAGCCGGGTACGATTCCGACCACGCGAGCAGTACTTC. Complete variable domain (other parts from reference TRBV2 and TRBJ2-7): EPEVTQTPSHQVTQMGQEVILRCVPISNHLYFYWYRQILGQKVEFLVSFYNNEISEKSEIFDDQFSVERPDGSNFTLKIRSTKLEDSAMYFCASRVRFRPREQYFGPGTRLTVT.

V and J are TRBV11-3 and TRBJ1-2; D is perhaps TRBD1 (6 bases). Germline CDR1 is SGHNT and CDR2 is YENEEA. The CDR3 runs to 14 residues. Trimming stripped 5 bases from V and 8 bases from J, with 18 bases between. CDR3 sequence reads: CASSPSGGAGGYTF. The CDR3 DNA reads TGTGCCAGCAGCCCGTCTGGGGGCGCGGGCGGCTACACCTTC. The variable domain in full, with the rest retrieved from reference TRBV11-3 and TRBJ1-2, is EAGVVQSPRYKIIEKKQPVAFWCNPISGHNTLYWYLQNLGQGPELLIRYENEEAVDDSQLPKDRFSAERLKGVDSTLKIQPAELGDSAVYLCASSPSGGAGGYTFGSGTRLTVV.

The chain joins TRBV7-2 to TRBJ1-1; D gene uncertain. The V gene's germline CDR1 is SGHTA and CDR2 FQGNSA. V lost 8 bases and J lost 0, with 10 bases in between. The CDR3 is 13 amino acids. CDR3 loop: CASGGGLNTEAFF. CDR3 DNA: TGTGCCAGCGGCGGAGGGCTGAACACTGAAGCTTTCTTT.

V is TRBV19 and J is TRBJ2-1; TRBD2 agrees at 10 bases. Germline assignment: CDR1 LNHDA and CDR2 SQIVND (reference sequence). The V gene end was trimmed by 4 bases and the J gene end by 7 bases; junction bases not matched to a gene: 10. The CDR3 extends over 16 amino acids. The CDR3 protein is CASSTPSSGSSNEQFF. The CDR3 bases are TGTGCCAGTAGTACTCCCTCTAGCGGGAGTAGTAATGAGCAGTTCTTC.

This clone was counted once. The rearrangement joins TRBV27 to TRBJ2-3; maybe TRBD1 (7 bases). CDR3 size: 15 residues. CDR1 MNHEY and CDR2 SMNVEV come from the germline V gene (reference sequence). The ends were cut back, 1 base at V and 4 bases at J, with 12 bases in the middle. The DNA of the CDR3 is TGTGCCAGCAGTTTATTGAGCAGGGGGGCAGATACGCAGTATTTT. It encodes CASSLLSRGADTQYF.

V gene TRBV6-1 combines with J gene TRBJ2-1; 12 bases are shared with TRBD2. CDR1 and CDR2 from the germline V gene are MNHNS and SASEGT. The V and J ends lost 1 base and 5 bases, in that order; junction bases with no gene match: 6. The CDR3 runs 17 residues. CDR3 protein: CASSEDYWTSGNNEQFF. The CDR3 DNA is TGTGCCAGCAGTGAAGATTACTGGACTAGCGGGAACAATGAGCAGTTCTTC.

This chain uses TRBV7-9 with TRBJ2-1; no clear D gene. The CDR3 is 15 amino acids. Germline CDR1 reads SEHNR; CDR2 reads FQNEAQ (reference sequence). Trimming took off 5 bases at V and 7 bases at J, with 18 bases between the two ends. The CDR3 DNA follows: TGTGCCAGCAGCCCAAGTCCGTCGCCAGCGAATGAGCAGTTCTTC. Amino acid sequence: CASSPSPSPANEQFF.

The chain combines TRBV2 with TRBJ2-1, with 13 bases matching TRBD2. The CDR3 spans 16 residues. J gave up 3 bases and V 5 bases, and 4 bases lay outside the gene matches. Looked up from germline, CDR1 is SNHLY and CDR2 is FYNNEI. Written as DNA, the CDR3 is TGTGCCAGCAGTCCGACTAGCGGGAGGTACTACAATGAGCAGTTCTTC. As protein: CASSPTSGRYYNEQFF.

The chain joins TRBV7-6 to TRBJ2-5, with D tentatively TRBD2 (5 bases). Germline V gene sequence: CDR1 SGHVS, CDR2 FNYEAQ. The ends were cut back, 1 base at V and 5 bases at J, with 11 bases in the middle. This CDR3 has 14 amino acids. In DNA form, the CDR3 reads TGTGCCAGCAGCTTAGATGTTGGCGGGGAGACCCAGTACTTC. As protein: CASSLDVGGETQYF.

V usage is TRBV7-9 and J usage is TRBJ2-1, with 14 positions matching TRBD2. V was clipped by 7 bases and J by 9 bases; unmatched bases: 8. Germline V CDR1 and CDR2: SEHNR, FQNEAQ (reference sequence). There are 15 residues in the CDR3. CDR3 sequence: CASNPPGLAGVEQFF. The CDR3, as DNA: TGTGCCAGCAACCCTCCGGGACTAGCGGGAGTTGAGCAGTTCTTC.